This passage covers 30 T cell receptor beta chains from one sample sequenced in a study of T cell responses to AZD1222 COVID-19 vaccine. The method was immunoSEQ multiplex PCR; TCRdb's version includes in-frame clones alone and lacks a portion of them. This sample has approximately 160,000 clones, with approximately 90% found just once. The sequencing used peripheral blood, collected on day 0 of AZD1222 vaccination. The receptors derive from an adult in good health.

This clone has just one count. This chain links TRBV28 with TRBJ1-2; TRBD1 matches 7 bases. The length of the CDR3 is 15 residues. The trim removed 3 bases at V and 1 base at J, leaving 5 bases unmatched. Germline values: CDR1 MDHEN, CDR2 SYDVKM. CDR3 loop: CASSFRDSFNYGYTF. CDR3 DNA: TGTGCCAGCAGTTTTAGGGACAGCTTTAACTATGGCTACACCTTC.

V is TRBV9 and J is TRBJ1-4, with 7 bases lining up with TRBD1. In germline, CDR1 is SGDLS, CDR2 YYNGEE. V trimming: 0 bases; J trimming: 11 bases; junction bases outside the gene matches: 10. The CDR3 totals 15 residues. The CDR3 nucleotides read TGTGCCAGCAGCGTAGGGAACTTTGACAGGGACAAACTGTTTTTT. Its protein is CASSVGNFDRDKLFF.

The chain uses TRBV18 and TRBJ2-7, with D unresolved. Germline CDR1 and CDR2: KGHSH and LQKENI. Trimming took 3 bases from V and 3 from J, leaving 12 bases between them. This CDR3 is 14 amino acids long. The CDR3 nucleotides read TGTGCCAGCTCACCCGATCGGGCCTTCTACGAGCAGTACTTC. As protein: CASSPDRAFYEQYF.

The chain employs TRBV27 and TRBJ2-1, with D uncertain. V was pared by 3 bases and J by 8 bases, with 8 bases between. The CDR3 consists of 12 residues. Germline lookup yields CDR1 MNHEY and CDR2 SMNVEV (reference sequence). The chain's CDR3 is CASSLGGHEQFF. The CDR3 coding sequence is TGTGCCAGCAGTTTGGGTGGCCATGAGCAGTTCTTC.

The rearrangement uses TRBV27 and TRBJ2-7; D unclear. The germline CDR1 and CDR2 sequences are MNHEY and SMNVEV (reference sequence). V was shortened by 7 bases and J by 3 bases, with 16 bases between the two germline ends. The CDR3 loop spans 14 amino acids. CDR3 DNA: TGTGCCAGCACCCCGGGCGAACGTGGCTACGAGCAGTACTTC. It encodes CASTPGERGYEQYF.

This rearrangement joins TRBV7-2 to TRBJ2-2; perhaps TRBD1 as D (6 bases). Trimming cost V 4 bases and J 10 bases, with 16 bases left between them. The CDR3 is made up of 14 amino acids. CDR1 is SGHTA and CDR2 is FQGNSA in the germline V gene. The CDR3 nucleotides are TGTGCCAGCAGCTCGTCGGGACACCTCGAGGAGCTGTTTTTT. This translates into CASSSSGHLEELFF.

This clone was picked up one time. J is TRBJ2-5 and V is TRBV28, with 7 bases fitting TRBD1. V dropped 10 bases and J dropped 4; count of bases not matched to a gene: 6. There are 12 residues in the CDR3. The V gene's germline CDR1 is MDHEN and CDR2 SYDVKM. The CDR3: CATTGTVETQYF. The CDR3 region has the DNA TGTGCCACAACTGGGACAGTAGAGACCCAGTACTTC. Looking up the rest from reference TRBV28 and TRBJ2-5 gives the full variable domain: DVKVTQSSRYLVKRTGEKVFLECVQDMDHENMFWYRQDPGLGLRLIYFSYDVKMKEKGDIPEGYSVSREKKERFSLILESASTNQTSMYLCATTGTVETQYFGPGTRLLVL.

This chain links TRBV27 with TRBJ1-6; D ambiguous. Germline V gene lookup returns CDR1 MNHEY and CDR2 SMNVEV (reference sequence). Trimming took off 2 bases at V and 4 bases at J, with 15 bases between the two ends. The length of the CDR3 is 17 residues. CDR3 region: CASSLKGPGRYNSPLHF. The CDR3 DNA follows: TGTGCCAGCAGTTTAAAAGGGCCGGGCAGATATAATTCACCCCTCCACTTT.

The chain combines TRBV18 with TRBJ2-1; a weak D match, TRBD2 (6 bases). Trimming removed 2 bases from V and 2 bases from J, with 16 bases in between. Germline values: CDR1 KGHSH, CDR2 LQKENI. CDR3 length: 17 residues. The DNA for the CDR3 is TGTGCCAGCTCACCAGCGGCAGAGGGAGGTGCCTACAATGAGCAGTTCTTC. Translation: CASSPAAEGGAYNEQFF.

V usage is TRBV29-1 and J usage is TRBJ2-3; possibly TRBD1 or TRBD2 for D (6 bases each). Germline CDR1 and CDR2: SQVTM and ANQGSEA. The CDR3 is 15 amino acids. V lost 6 bases, J lost 3 bases, and 19 bases lay in between. This CDR3 reads CSVGLGGRGTDTQYF. The CDR3 DNA reads TGCAGCGTAGGTCTCGGGGGCAGGGGTACAGATACGCAGTATTTT.

The table lists this clone with a few counts. The J gene is TRBJ1-2, the V gene TRBV19; tentatively, D is TRBD1 (5 bases). The V end lost 3 bases, the J end lost 5 bases, and 10 bases lay between the germline ends. This CDR3 spans 13 amino acids. From germline, CDR1 is LNHDA and CDR2 SQIVND (reference sequence). DNA of the CDR3: TGTGCCAGTAGTATCGCCGCAGGGTATGGCTACACCTTC. Protein product: CASSIAAGYGYTF.

CDR3 coding DNA: TGTGCCAGCAGCCCGATGGGGCAGGGAGGGGGTCAGCCCCAGCATTTT. This gives the protein CASSPMGQGGGQPQHF. This chain uses TRBV27 with TRBJ1-5; D possibly corresponds to TRBD1 (6 bases). The germline V gene has CDR1 MNHEY and CDR2 SMNVEV (reference sequence). V shed 6 bases and J shed 6 bases, with 21 bases lying between them. The CDR3 totals 16 residues.

The rearrangement links TRBV5-1 to TRBJ2-7; 10 nucleotides agree with TRBD2. V lost 2 bases and J lost 4; bases outside the gene matches: 3. This CDR3 region has 14 residues. The germline CDR1 and CDR2 sequences are SGHRS and YFSETQ. The CDR3 DNA sequence: TGCGCCAGCAGCTTAGCTAGCGGGAGATACGAGCAGTACTTC. Its protein is CASSLASGRYEQYF.

This CDR3 is CASGAYEQYF. The DNA for the CDR3 is TGTGCCAGCGGGGCCTACGAGCAGTACTTC. V gene TRBV28 combines with J gene TRBJ2-7; D not resolved. The CDR3 consists of 10 residues. Trimming removed 8 bases from V and 2 bases from J, with 4 bases in between. Germline V CDR1 and CDR2: MDHEN, SYDVKM. The full variable domain, completed using reference TRBV28 and TRBJ2-7, is DVKVTQSSRYLVKRTGEKVFLECVQDMDHENMFWYRQDPGLGLRLIYFSYDVKMKEKGDIPEGYSVSREKKERFSLILESASTNQTSMYLCASGAYEQYFGPGTRLTVT.

The chain joins TRBV11-2 to TRBJ1-3; D remains unclear. Looked up from germline, CDR1 is SGHAT and CDR2 is FQNNGV. V was pared by 6 bases and J by 2 bases, with 14 bases between. The CDR3 loop spans 15 amino acids. The CDR3 region has the DNA TGTGCCAGCAGTCCTCCCGGCCCTACTGGAAACACCATATATTTT. Its protein product is CASSPPGPTGNTIYF.

The chain has TRBV9 and TRBJ2-2; maybe TRBD2 (5 bases). Germline CDR1 SGDLS, CDR2 YYNGEE. V shed 2 bases and J shed 4 bases, with 6 bases lying between them. This CDR3 spans 13 amino acids. The CDR3 DNA reads TGTGCCAGCAGCGTGAGCGGCACCGGGGAGCTGTTTTTT. Translating it yields CASSVSGTGELFF.

The CDR3 sequence is CASSFTGFSTDTQYF. For the CDR3, the DNA is TGTGCCAGCAGCTTTACAGGGTTTAGCACAGATACGCAGTATTTT. The chain employs TRBV7-6 and TRBJ2-3, with D tentatively TRBD1 (6 bases). The CDR3 totals 15 residues. Between the trimmed V and J ends, which lost 3 bases and 0 bases, there was a span of 10 bases. CDR1 and CDR2 (germline): SGHVS, FNYEAQ.

The J gene is TRBJ2-7, the V gene TRBV19, with D possibly TRBD1 on 6 matching bases. The germline gives CDR1 LNHDA, CDR2 SQIVND (reference sequence). The CDR3 contains 12 residues. Between the trimmed V and J ends, which lost 5 bases and 6 bases, there was a span of 11 bases. The CDR3 is CASSATGFEQYF. CDR3 sequence (DNA): TGTGCCAGTAGTGCCACAGGGTTCGAGCAGTACTTC.

This chain joins TRBV19 and TRBJ1-1; no definite D call. The V end lost 1 base, the J end lost 2 bases, and 8 bases lay between the germline ends. CDR1 is LNHDA and CDR2 is SQIVND in the germline V gene (reference sequence). This CDR3 comprises 14 residues. This chain's CDR3 is CASSIGSANTEAFF. The CDR3 DNA is TGTGCCAGTAGTATAGGCAGCGCCAACACTGAAGCTTTCTTT.

The chain is built from TRBV7-2 and TRBJ2-3; no clear D. The CDR3 covers 13 residues. Trimming took off 2 bases at V and 6 bases at J, with 9 bases between the two ends. Germline loops: CDR1 SGHTA, CDR2 FQGNSA. The DNA for the CDR3 is TGTGCCAGCAGCTTAAGTGGCTCGGATACGCAGTATTTT. Amino acids: CASSLSGSDTQYF.

The gene calls are TRBV28 and TRBJ1-4; D gene unclear. Trimming cost V 5 bases and J 8 bases, with 9 bases left between them. The CDR3 has 12 residues. Germline CDR1 is MDHEN and CDR2 is SYDVKM. In DNA form, the CDR3 reads TGTGCCAGCAGTACGATTGGGGAAAAACTGTTTTTT. Translated: CASSTIGEKLFF.

The rearrangement links TRBV7-3 to TRBJ2-7, with 7 bases lining up with TRBD1. V shed 4 bases and J 3 bases; nucleotides not matched to a gene: 9. The CDR3 sequence is 15 residues long. Germline V CDR1 and CDR2: SGHTA, FQGTGA. The CDR3 protein is CASSSRTGANYEQYF. CDR3 DNA: TGTGCCAGCAGCTCCCGAACAGGGGCCAACTACGAGCAGTACTTC.

This chain joins TRBV7-3 and TRBJ1-1; unclear D gene. The CDR3 is 14 amino acids. V gave up 3 bases and J gave up 4 bases, with 12 bases separating them. Germline V CDR1 and CDR2: SGHTA, FQGTGA. The CDR3 DNA is TGTGCCAGCAGCTTGGGCAGTTCAAGCACTGAAGCTTTCTTT. Translation gives CASSLGSSSTEAFF.

V is TRBV30 and J is TRBJ1-6; D uncertain. The ends were cut back, 4 bases at V and 0 bases at J, with 13 bases in the middle. Germline CDR1 is GTSNPN and CDR2 is SVGIG (reference sequence). The CDR3 totals 16 residues. The CDR3 is CAWNEGLSSYNSPLHF. The CDR3 DNA follows: TGTGCCTGGAACGAAGGCTTGAGCTCCTATAATTCACCCCTCCACTTT.

The V and J genes are TRBV7-3 and TRBJ2-6; D call uncertain. Germline CDR1 and CDR2: SGHTA and FQGTGA. Trimming shortened V by 6 bases and J by 0 bases, and 9 bases separated the two germline ends. CDR3 length: 15 residues. CDR3 bases: TGTGCCAGCAGTCCCAGTCTCTCTGGGGCCAACGTCCTGACTTTC. Translated: CASSPSLSGANVLTF.

V is TRBV6-2 or TRBV6-3 and J is TRBJ2-7; D not resolved. Trimming took 0 bases from V and 3 from J, leaving 3 bases between them. CDR3 length equals 12 residues. The germline V gene has CDR1 MNHEY and CDR2 SVGEGT. This CDR3 is CASSYSHYEQYF. The CDR3 nucleotides are TGTGCCAGCAGTTACTCACACTACGAGCAGTACTTC.

The chain uses TRBV9 and TRBJ2-2; D is uncertain. Germline CDR1 SGDLS, CDR2 YYNGEE. This CDR3 is 16 amino acids long. V lost 2 bases and J 7 bases, leaving 18 bases between the germline ends. The CDR3 bases are TGTGCCAGCAGCGTCAATTTGGGCGGAATGATCGGGGAGCTGTTTTTT. Its translation: CASSVNLGGMIGELFF.

This clone was seen once. Compared with germline, one end of the junction differs, possibly owing to a read error. This sequence joins TRBV28 and TRBJ2-5, with TRBD2 matching over 8 bases. Germline CDR1 and CDR2: MDHEN and SYDVKM. The CDR3 loop spans 15 amino acids. CDR3 in amino acids: CASSLPGGGQGTQYF. The CDR3, as DNA: TGTGCCAGCAGTTTACCCGGCGGGGGGCAAGGGACCCAGTACTTC.

The rearrangement joins TRBV28 to TRBJ1-1, with 9 positions matching TRBD1. Germline loops: CDR1 MDHEN, CDR2 SYDVKM. The CDR3 runs 14 residues. The V segment lost 10 bases and the J segment 4 bases; nucleotides outside the gene matches: 10. CDR3 in DNA: TGTGCCACCTCATCGGGACAGGGACGCACTGAAGCTTTCTTT. Protein: CATSSGQGRTEAFF.

The chain joins TRBV18 to TRBJ1-1; TRBD1 agrees at 8 bases. V was pared by 5 bases and J by 1 base, with 3 bases of the junction left unmatched. Looked up from germline, CDR1 is KGHSH and CDR2 is LQKENI. CDR3 length: 14 amino acids. CDR3: CASSGQGANTEAFF. In nucleotides, the CDR3 is TGTGCCAGCTCAGGTCAGGGGGCGAACACTGAAGCTTTCTTT.